One T cell receptor (beta chain) is described in this entry. This sample is part of a study of blood T cell repertoires in COVID-19. Turning to the study itself: For recovered donors of Cohort 3, there were two negative PCRs, clearance, or symptom resolution.

The study drew participants aged 18 to 89 years from some 23 US areas. Categorization into cohorts depended on clinical history that participants reported. CDR1 and CDR2 (germline): LNHDA, SQIVND (reference sequence). V shed 5 bases and J shed 6 bases, with 10 bases lying between them. The CDR3 has 13 residues. Produced via immunoSEQ multiplex PCR; TCRdb's table is partial and in-frame only. In the table there are 250,000 to 300,000 clones, 88% of which are singletons. Sample: PBMCs or T cells enriched from blood (not recorded which). The receptor's source is a woman aged 60-75 years in a cohort exposed to, infected with or recovered from COVID-19 (not recorded which). This chain uses TRBV19 with TRBJ1-4; D unclear. In DNA form, the CDR3 reads TGTGCCAGTAGTGGACTGACTTATGAAAAACTGTTTTTT. It yields the protein CASSGLTYEKLFF.